The clone carrying this T cell receptor beta chain came up many times. Its antigen is currently unknown. The junction shows a germline mismatch at one end, possibly a read error. The germline CDR1 and CDR2 sequences are SGHVS and FNYEAQ. The CDR3 has 12 amino acids. TCRdb independently ran MiXCR on the reads; one entry per CDR3 protein. There are more than 150,000 distinct CDR3 sequences in the sample; about a sixth occur only once, and roughly a sixth lies in the top ten. The entry originates in a study of T cell repertoires in cytomegalovirus infection. Study-wide context: An indication of both CMV infection and matching HLA type came from public TCR beta signatures. The study's findings and limits: HLA-C-restricted, CMV-specific TCR beta clonotypes were dominant ex vivo.

This TCR derives from a human donor in good health (CMV status not recorded). Some clones in this sample may be carry-over from other donors' samples. Sequencing input: CD8+ T cells from PBMCs. J is TRBJ2-5 and V is TRBV7-6; tentatively, D is TRBD1 (6 bases). The CDR3 loop reads CASSLDRETQYF. CDR3 nucleotides: TGCGCCAGCAGCCTTGACAGGGAGACCCAGTACTTC.